This T cell receptor beta chain appears in the sequencing data of a study of T cell repertoires in cytomegalovirus infection. Study overall: CMV infection together with matching HLA type was indicated by public TCR beta signatures.

TCRdb reanalysed the reads using MiXCR and keeps one entry per CDR3 protein. The sample includes about 83,000 distinct CDR3 sequences, approximately 32% of them seen just once. Notes on this clonotype: Its specificity is not known.

Germline CDR1 DFQATT, CDR2 SNEGSKA (reference sequence). This CDR3 comprises 13 residues. V dropped 6 bases and J dropped 6; count of bases not matched to a gene: 8. This TCR came from a human donor in good health (CMV status not recorded). Some clones in this sample may be carry-over from other donors' samples. The sequencing here drew on CD8+ T cells from cultured PBMCs, taken from culture after CMV antigen stimulation. The chain recombines TRBV20-1 with TRBJ2-4; TRBD1 matches 7 bases. The CDR3 nucleotides are TGCAGTGCCCCATTGACAGGGTCAAACATTCAGTACTTC. This sequence encodes CSAPLTGSNIQYF.